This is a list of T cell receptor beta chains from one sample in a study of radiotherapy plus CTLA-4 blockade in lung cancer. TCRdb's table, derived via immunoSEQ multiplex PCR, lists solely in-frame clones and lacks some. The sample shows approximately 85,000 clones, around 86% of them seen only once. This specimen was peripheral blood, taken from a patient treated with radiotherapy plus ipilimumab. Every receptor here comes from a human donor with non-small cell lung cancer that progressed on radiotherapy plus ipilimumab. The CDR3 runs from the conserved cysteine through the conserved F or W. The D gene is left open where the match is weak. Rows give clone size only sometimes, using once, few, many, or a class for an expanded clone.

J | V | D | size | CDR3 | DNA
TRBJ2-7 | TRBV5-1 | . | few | CASSLEDPGYEQYF | TGCGCCAGCAGCTTGGAGGACCCAGGCTACGAGCAGTACTTC
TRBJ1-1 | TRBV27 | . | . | CASTLGRNTEAFF | TGTGCCAGCACCCTCGGTAGGAACACTGAAGCTTTCTTT
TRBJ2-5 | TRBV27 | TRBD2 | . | CASRDSGGGETQYF | TGTGCCAGCAGGGATAGCGGGGGTGGGGAGACCCAGTACTTC
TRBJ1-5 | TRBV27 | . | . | CASGRQSGQPQHF | TGTGCCAGCGGTCGGCAGTCCGGTCAGCCCCAGCATTTT
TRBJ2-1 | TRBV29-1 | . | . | CSVSRPGNEQFF | TGCAGCGTCTCCCGACCGGGCAATGAGCAGTTCTTC
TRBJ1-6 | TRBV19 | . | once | CASSMQTTSSYNSPLHF | TGTGCCAGTAGTATGCAGACCACCAGCTCCTATAATTCACCCCTCCACTTT
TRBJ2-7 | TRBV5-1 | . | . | CASSLGAGFPTSYEQYF | TGCGCCAGCAGCTTGGGGGCAGGGTTTCCAACCTCCTACGAGCAGTACTTC
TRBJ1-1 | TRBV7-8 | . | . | CASSLGRNERAFF | TGTGCCAGCAGCTTAGGAAGAAATGAGCGAGCTTTCTTT
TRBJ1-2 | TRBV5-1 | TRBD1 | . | CASSSDVQGGYGYTF | TGCGCCAGCAGCTCCGACGTACAGGGGGGTTATGGCTACACCTTC
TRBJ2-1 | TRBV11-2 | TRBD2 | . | CASSLVSGGSYNEQFF | TGTGCCAGCAGCTTAGTTAGCGGGGGTTCCTACAATGAGCAGTTCTTC
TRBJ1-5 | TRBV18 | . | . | CASSPPVGQPQHF | TGTGCCAGCTCACCACCGGTCGGGCAGCCCCAGCATTTT
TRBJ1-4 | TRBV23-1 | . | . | CASSQPPRGGLANEKLFF | TGCGCCAGCAGTCAACCACCGAGGGGGGGGCTGGCTAATGAAAAACTGTTTTTT
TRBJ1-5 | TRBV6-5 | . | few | CASSYAVRGGNQPQHF | TGTGCCAGCAGTTACGCCGTCAGAGGGGGCAATCAGCCCCAGCATTTT
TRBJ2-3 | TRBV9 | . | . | CASSVGMAHTDTQYF | TGTGCCAGCAGCGTGGGTATGGCCCACACAGATACGCAGTATTTT
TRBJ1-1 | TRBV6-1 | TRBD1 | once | CASSAQGGKTEAFF | TGTGCCAGCAGTGCGCAGGGGGGAAAGACTGAAGCTTTCTTT
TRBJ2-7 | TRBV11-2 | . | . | CASSSDGGTYEQYF | TGTGCCAGCAGCTCCGACGGGGGAACCTACGAGCAGTACTTC
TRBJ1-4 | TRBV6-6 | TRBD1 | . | CASVTGTVNEKLFF | TGTGCCAGCGTAACCGGGACAGTTAATGAAAAACTGTTTTTT
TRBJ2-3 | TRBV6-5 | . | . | CASVYQDTQYF | TGTGCCAGCGTATATCAGGATACGCAGTATTTT
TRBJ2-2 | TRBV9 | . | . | CASSVGVGPVTGELFF | TGTGCCAGCAGCGTAGGGGTAGGGCCTGTAACCGGGGAGCTGTTTTTT
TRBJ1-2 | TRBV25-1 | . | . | CASSESDTSHIHGYTF | TGTGCCAGCAGTGAATCGGACACCTCCCATATTCATGGCTACACCTTC
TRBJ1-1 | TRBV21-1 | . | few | CASSKDAGGDTEAFF | TGTGCCAGCAGCAAAGACGCAGGGGGGGACACTGAAGCTTTCTTT
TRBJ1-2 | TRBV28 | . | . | CASQGQGDTVYGYTF | TGTGCCAGTCAGGGGCAGGGCGACACTGTATATGGCTACACCTTC
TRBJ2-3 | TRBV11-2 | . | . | CASSSLRDTQYF | TGTGCCAGCAGCTCCCTACGGGATACGCAGTATTTT
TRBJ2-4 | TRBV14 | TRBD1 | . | CASSPDRGINIQYF | TGTGCCAGCAGCCCGGACAGGGGTATAAACATTCAGTACTTC
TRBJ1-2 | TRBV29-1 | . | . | CSVDRAYGYTF | TGCAGCGTTGACAGGGCCTATGGCTACACCTTC
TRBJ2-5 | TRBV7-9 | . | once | CASTPDPLLGETQYF | TGTGCCAGCACTCCAGATCCGCTTCTGGGAGAGACCCAGTACTTC
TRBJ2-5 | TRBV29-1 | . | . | CSVDRVRETQYF | TGCAGCGTTGACAGAGTCCGGGAGACCCAGTACTTC
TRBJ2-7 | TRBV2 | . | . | CASRKLSEQYF | TGTGCCAGCAGAAAACTGTCAGAGCAGTACTTC
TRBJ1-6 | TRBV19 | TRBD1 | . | CASRQGATNSPLHF | TGTGCCAGCCGACAGGGGGCGACGAATTCACCCCTCCACTTT
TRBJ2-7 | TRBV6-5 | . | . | CASSFDVGAYEQYF | TGTGCCAGCAGTTTTGACGTCGGAGCCTACGAGCAGTACTTC
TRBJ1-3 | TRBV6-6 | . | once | CASRTDGNTIYF | TGTGCCAGCAGGACAGATGGAAACACCATATATTTT
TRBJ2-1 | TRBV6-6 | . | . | CASSYPGPSNEQFF | TGTGCCAGCAGTTACCCGGGACCCAGCAATGAGCAGTTCTTC
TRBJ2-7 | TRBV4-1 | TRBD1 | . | CASSQLNRGFYEQYF | TGCGCCAGCAGCCAGTTAAACAGGGGATTCTACGAGCAGTACTTC
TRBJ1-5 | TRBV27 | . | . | CASSLGYSNQPQHF | TGTGCCAGCAGTTTGGGATATAGCAATCAGCCCCAGCATTTT
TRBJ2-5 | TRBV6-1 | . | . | CASSPGPRETQYF | TGTGCCAGCAGTCCAGGCCCTCGGGAGACCCAGTACTTC
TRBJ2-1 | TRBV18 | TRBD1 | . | CASSPGTGTYNEQFF | TGTGCCAGCTCACCCGGGACAGGGACCTACAATGAGCAGTTCTTC
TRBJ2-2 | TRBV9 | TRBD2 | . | CASSVALWGGRVESGELFF | TGTGCCAGCAGCGTAGCCCTATGGGGCGGGAGGGTCGAGTCCGGGGAGCTGTTTTTT
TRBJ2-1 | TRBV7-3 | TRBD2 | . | CASSSGAYNEQFF | TGTGCCAGCAGCAGCGGGGCCTACAATGAGCAGTTCTTC
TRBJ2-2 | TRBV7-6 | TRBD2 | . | CASSRGTSGNTGELFF | TGTGCCAGCAGCAGAGGGACTAGCGGGAACACCGGGGAGCTGTTTTTT
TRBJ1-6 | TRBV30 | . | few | CAWREGTYNSPLHF | TGTGCCTGGAGGGAAGGGACGTATAATTCACCCCTCCACTTT
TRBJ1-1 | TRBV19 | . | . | CASSKDTSTEAFF | TGTGCCAGTAGTAAAGATACTAGCACTGAAGCTTTCTTT
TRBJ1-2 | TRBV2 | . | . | CASSEAQAFYGYTF | TGTGCCAGCAGTGAGGCACAGGCCTTTTATGGCTACACCTTC
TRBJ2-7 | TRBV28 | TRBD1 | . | CASRTGTGSYEQYF | TGTGCCAGCAGGACCGGGACAGGGTCCTACGAGCAGTACTTC
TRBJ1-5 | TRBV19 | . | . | CASSIGVGNQPQHF | TGTGCCAGTAGTATAGGGGTGGGCAATCAGCCCCAGCATTTT
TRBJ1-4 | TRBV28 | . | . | CASSFPGLNEKLFF | TGTGCCAGCAGTTTCCCAGGACTCAATGAAAAACTGTTTTTT
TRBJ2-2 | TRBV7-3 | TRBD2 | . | CASSLGLAGATGELFF | TGTGCCAGCAGCCTGGGACTAGCGGGGGCCACCGGGGAGCTGTTTTTT
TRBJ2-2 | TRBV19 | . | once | CASSNLRQDYTGELFF | TGTGCCAGTAGTAACTTAAGACAGGACTACACCGGGGAGCTGTTTTTT
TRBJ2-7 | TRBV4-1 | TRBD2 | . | CASSRTSGTAFEQYF | TGCGCCAGCAGCCGGACTAGCGGGACGGCATTCGAGCAGTACTTC
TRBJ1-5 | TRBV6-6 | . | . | CASKGPNQPQHF | TGTGCCAGCAAAGGACCCAATCAGCCCCAGCATTTT
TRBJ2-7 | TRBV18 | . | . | CASSPSSYEQYF | TGTGCCAGCTCTCCTTCCTCCTACGAGCAGTACTTC
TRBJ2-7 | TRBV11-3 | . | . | CASSLLTGAGYEQYF | TGTGCCAGCAGCCTCCTGACAGGAGCCGGTTACGAGCAGTACTTC
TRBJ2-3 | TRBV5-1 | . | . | CASSLEGRWGTDTQYF | TGCGCCAGCAGCTTGGAGGGGAGGTGGGGCACAGATACGCAGTATTTT
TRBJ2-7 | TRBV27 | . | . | CASSRGTGLRF | TGTGCCAGCAGCCGAGGTACAGGGTTGCGCTTC
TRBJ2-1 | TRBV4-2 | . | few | CASSQSASEYNEQFF | TGTGCCAGCAGCCAATCGGCTAGCGAATACAATGAGCAGTTCTTC
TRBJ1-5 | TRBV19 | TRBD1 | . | CASSIGVGGFQPQHF | TGTGCCAGTAGTATTGGAGTAGGGGGCTTTCAGCCCCAGCATTTT
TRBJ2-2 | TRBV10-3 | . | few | CAIRGSGELFF | TGTGCCATCAGGGGGAGCGGGGAGCTGTTTTTT
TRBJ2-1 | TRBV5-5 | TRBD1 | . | CASSWGQGDYNEQFF | TGTGCCAGCAGCTGGGGGCAGGGGGATTACAATGAGCAGTTCTTC